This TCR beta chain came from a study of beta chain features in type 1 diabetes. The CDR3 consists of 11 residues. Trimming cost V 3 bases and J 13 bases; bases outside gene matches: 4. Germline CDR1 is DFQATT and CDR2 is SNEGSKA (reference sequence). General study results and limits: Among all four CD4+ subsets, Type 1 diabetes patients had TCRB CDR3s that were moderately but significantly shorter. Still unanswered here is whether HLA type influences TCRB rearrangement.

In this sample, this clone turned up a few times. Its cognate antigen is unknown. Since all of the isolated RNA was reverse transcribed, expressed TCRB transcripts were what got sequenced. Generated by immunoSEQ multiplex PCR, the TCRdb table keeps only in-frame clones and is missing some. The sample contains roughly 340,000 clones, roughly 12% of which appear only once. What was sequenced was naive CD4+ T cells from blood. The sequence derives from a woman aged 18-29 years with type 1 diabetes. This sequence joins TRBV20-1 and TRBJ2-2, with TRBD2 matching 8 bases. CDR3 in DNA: TGCAGTGCTAGTCGGCGGGAGGTGCTGTTTTTT. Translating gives CSASRREVLFF.